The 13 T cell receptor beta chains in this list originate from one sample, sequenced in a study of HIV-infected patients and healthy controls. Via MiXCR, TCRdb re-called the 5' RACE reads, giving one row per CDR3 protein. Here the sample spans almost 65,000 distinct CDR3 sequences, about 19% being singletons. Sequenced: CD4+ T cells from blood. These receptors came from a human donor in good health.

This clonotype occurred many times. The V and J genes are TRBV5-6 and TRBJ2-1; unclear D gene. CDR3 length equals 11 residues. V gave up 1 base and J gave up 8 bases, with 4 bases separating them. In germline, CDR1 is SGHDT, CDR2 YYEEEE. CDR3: CASSLNDEQFF. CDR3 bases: TGTGCCAGCAGCTTGAACGATGAGCAGTTCTTC.

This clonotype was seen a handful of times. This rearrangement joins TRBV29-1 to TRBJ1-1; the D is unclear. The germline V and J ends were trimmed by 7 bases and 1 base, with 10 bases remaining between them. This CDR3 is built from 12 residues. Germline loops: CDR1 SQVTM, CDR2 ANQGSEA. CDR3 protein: CSAGIPNTEAFF. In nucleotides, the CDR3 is TGCAGCGCCGGGATACCGAACACTGAAGCTTTCTTT.

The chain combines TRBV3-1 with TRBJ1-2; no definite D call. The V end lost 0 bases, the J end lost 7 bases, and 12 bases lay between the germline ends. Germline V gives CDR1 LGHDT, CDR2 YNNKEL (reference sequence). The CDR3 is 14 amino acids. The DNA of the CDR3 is TGTGCCAGCAGCCAAGATCTAATGGCGGGTGGCTACACCTTC. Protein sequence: CASSQDLMAGGYTF.

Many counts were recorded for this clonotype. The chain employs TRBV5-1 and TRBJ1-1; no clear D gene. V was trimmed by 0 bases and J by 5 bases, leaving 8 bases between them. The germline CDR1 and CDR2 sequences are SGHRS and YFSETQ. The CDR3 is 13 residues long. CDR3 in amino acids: CASSLAAGTEAFF. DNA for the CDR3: TGCGCCAGCAGCTTGGCTGCGGGTACTGAAGCTTTCTTT. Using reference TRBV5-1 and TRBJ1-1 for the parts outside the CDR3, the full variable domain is KAGVTQTPRYLIKTRGQQVTLSCSPISGHRSVSWYQQTPGQGLQFLFEYFSETQRNKGNFPGRFSGRQFSNSRSEMNVSTLELGDSALYLCASSLAAGTEAFFGQGTRLTVV.

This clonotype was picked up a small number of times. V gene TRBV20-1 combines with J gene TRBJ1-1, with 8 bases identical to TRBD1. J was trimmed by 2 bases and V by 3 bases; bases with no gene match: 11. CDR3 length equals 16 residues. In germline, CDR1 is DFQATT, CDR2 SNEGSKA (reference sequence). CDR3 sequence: CSASAQGGAENTEAFF. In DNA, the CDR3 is TGCAGTGCTAGTGCACAGGGGGGGGCTGAAAACACTGAAGCTTTCTTT.

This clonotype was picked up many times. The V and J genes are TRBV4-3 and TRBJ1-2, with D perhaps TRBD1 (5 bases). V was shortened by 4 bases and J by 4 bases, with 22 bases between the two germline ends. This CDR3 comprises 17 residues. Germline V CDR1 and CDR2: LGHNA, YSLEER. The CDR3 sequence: CASSRRLASGTVYGYTF. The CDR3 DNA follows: TGCGCCAGCAGCCGTCGTCTTGCTTCCGGGACGGTCTATGGCTACACCTTC.

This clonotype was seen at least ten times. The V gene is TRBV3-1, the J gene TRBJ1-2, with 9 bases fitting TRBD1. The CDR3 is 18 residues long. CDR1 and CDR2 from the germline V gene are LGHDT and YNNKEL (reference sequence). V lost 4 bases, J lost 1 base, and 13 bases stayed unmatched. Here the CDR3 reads CASSPSTGTGSVNYGYTF. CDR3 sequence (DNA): TGTGCCAGCAGCCCCTCTACCGGGACAGGGAGCGTTAACTATGGCTACACCTTC.

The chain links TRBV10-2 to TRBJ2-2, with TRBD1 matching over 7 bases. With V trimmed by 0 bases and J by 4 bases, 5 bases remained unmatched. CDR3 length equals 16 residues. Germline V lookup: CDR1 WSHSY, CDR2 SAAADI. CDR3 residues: CASSESRGPVTGELFF. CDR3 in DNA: TGCGCCAGCAGTGAGTCGAGGGGGCCAGTCACCGGGGAGCTGTTTTTT.

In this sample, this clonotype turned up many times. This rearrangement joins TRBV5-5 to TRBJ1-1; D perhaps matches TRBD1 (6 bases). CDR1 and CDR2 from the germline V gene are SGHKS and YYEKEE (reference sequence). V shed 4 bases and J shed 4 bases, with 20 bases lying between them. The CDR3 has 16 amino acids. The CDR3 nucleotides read TGTGCCAGCAGCGACGTACCCCGCAGGGGAGGCACTGAAGCTTTCTTT. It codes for CASSDVPRRGGTEAFF.

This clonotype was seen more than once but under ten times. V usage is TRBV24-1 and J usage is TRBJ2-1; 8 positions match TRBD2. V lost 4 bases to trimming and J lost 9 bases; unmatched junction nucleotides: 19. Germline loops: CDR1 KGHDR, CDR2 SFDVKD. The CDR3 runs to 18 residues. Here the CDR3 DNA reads TGTGCCACCAGTGAGACAAGAGTAGGGATAGCGGGAAGTGGTGAGCAGTTCTTC. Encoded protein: CATSETRVGIAGSGEQFF.

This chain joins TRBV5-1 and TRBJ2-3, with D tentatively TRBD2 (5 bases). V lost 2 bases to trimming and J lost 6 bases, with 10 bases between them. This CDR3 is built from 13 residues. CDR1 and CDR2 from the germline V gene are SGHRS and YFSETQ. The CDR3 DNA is TGCGCCAGCAGCTTTGAGGGTAGCGATACGCAGTATTTT. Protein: CASSFEGSDTQYF.

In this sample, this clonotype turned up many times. The CDR3 nucleotides read TGTGCCAGCAGCCGGGACCAATGGTCTGAGCAGTTCTTC. Encoded protein: CASSRDQWSEQFF. The chain is built from TRBV11-2 and TRBJ2-1; D is possibly TRBD1 or TRBD2 (5 bases each). Trimming left V 5 bases short and J 9 bases short, with 14 bases between. Germline V gene lookup returns CDR1 SGHAT and CDR2 FQNNGV. The CDR3 loop spans 13 amino acids. The entire variable domain, with the rest obtained from reference TRBV11-2 and TRBJ2-1, is as follows: EAGVAQSPRYKIIEKRQSVAFWCNPISGHATLYWYQQILGQGPKLLIQFQNNGVVDDSQLPKDRFSAERLKGVDSTLKIQPAKLEDSAVYLCASSRDQWSEQFFGPGTRLTVL.

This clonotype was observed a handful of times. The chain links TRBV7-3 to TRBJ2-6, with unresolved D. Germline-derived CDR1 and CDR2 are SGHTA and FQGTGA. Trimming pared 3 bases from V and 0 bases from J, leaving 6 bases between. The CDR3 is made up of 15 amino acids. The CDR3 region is CASSFSFSGANVLTF. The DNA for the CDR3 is TGTGCCAGCAGCTTTTCTTTCTCTGGGGCCAACGTCCTGACTTTC.